This TCR beta chain emerged from a study of T cell clonotyping in hematopoietic cell transplantation. Turning to the study itself: Recipients' pretransplant samples followed cytoreduction. General study results and limits: Cells were unsorted, so CD4 and CD8 contributions were not separated. Recipient TCR diversity dropped after transplant; expanded clonotypes rose from day 30 to 180.

Specified time point: recipient sample about 28 days before transplant, after cytoreduction. Notes on this clone: Its antigen is unidentified.

The germline V gene encodes CDR1 SGHNT and CDR2 YYREEE (reference sequence). Trimming at V came to 4 bases and at J to 2 bases, leaving 9 bases not matched to a gene. The CDR3 totals 15 residues. The repertoire was sequenced with immunoSEQ multiplex PCR; TCRdb's copy has only in-frame clones and lacks some. The table shows 65,000 to 80,000 clones, with roughly 95% occurring only once. Sequenced material: peripheral blood mononuclear cells, taken before stem cell transplant. This receptor was taken from a woman aged 45 to 65 with acute myeloid leukemia. Some clones in this sample may be carry-over from other donors' samples. V gene TRBV5-4 combines with J gene TRBJ2-7; 7 nucleotides match TRBD2. The CDR3 protein is CASSLWAGAAYEQYF. The CDR3 DNA reads as TGTGCCAGCAGCCTTTGGGCGGGAGCGGCCTACGAGCAGTACTTC.